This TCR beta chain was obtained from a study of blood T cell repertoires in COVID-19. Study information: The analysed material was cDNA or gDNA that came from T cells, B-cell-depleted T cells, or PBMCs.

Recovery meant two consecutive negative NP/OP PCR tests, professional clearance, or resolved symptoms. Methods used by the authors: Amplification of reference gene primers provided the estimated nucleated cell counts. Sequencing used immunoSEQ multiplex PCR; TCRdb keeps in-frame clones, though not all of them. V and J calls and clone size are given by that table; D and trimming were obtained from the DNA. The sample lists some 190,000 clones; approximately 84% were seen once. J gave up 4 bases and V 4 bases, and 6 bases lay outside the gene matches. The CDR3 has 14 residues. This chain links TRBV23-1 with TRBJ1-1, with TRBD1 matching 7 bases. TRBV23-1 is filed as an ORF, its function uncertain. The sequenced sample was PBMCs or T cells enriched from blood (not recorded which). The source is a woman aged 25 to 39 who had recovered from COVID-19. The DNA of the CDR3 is TGCGCCAGCAGTCGAGGGGGCATCGGCACTGAAGCTTTCTTT. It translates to CASSRGGIGTEAFF.